The text below deals with one T cell receptor (beta chain). Its specificity is not known. The sample belongs to a study of graft-versus-host responses after intestinal transplantation. Repertoires were generated with immunoSEQ multiplex PCR, while TCRdb's copy carries only in-frame clones and drops some. The table records around 110,000 clones, approximately 93% of them present only once. The clonotype originates from a human donor who was the organ donor for an intestinal transplant. Sequences were derived from unstimulated CD8+ T cells sorted from spleen or lymph node cells, sampled before transplant.

The CDR3 bases are TGTGCCAGCAGTTTGGGACAGGGCTCCTACGAGCAGTACTTC. Amino acid sequence: CASSLGQGSYEQYF. The V call is TRBV28, the J call TRBJ2-7; 9 bases are a match to TRBD1. There are 14 residues in the CDR3. V lost 3 bases and J lost 0; bases outside the gene matches: 0. Germline V gene data show CDR1 as MDHEN and CDR2 as SYDVKM.